Presented here are 31 T cell receptor beta chains from one specimen sequenced in a study of T cells in Graves' hyperthyroidism and ophthalmopathy. From RNA transcripts, TCR beta CDR3 regions were amplified. HTBI primers were the set used in a first-round RT-PCR of the TCR CDR3. One entry per CDR3 protein results from TCRdb running MiXCR on the multiplex PCR reads. Of about 580,000 distinct CDR3 sequences listed, 46% were seen once; the top ten hold around 8%. The sequenced material came from peripheral blood or thyroid tissue (not recorded which). Receptor source: a woman aged 18-29 years with Graves' hyperthyroidism.

The rearrangement links TRBV4-3 to TRBJ2-7, with TRBD2 as a possible D gene (8 bases). The germline CDR1 and CDR2 sequences are LGHNA and YSLEER. This CDR3 has 15 residues. The V gene lost 1 base and the J gene lost 2 bases, with 12 bases spanning the gap. CDR3 bases: TGCGCCAGCAGCCAAGTTAGCGGGACAGCCTACGAGCAGTACTTC. Encoded protein: CASSQVSGTAYEQYF.

In this sample, this clonotype turned up a few times. The rearrangement links TRBV29-1 to TRBJ2-3; D may be TRBD2 (6 bases). V lost 4 bases to trimming and J lost 2 bases, with 13 bases between them. This CDR3 region has 14 residues. Germline V gene lookup returns CDR1 SQVTM and CDR2 ANQGSEA. CDR3 protein: CSVGDSWYTDTQYF. The CDR3 DNA is TGCAGCGTTGGGGACTCTTGGTACACAGATACGCAGTATTTT.

This clonotype came up a few times. The chain couples TRBV24-1 to TRBJ2-1; a weak D match, TRBD2 (6 bases). V lost 1 base and J lost 2, with 14 bases in between. Germline V gene lookup returns CDR1 KGHDR and CDR2 SFDVKD. The CDR3 totals 17 residues. CDR3 amino acids: CATSDLWRDPTYNEQFF. The CDR3 bases are TGTGCCACCAGTGATTTATGGCGGGATCCTACCTACAATGAGCAGTTCTTC.

This sequence joins TRBV28 and TRBJ1-6, with TRBD1 as a possible D gene (5 bases). CDR1 is MDHEN and CDR2 is SYDVKM in the germline V gene. Trimming took off 2 bases at V and 2 bases at J, with 10 bases between the two ends. CDR3 size: 16 residues. The CDR3 DNA reads as TGTGCCAGCAGTTTACCCGGGACCACCTATAATTCACCCCTCCACTTT. Its protein product is CASSLPGTTYNSPLHF.

Only a few counts were recorded for this clonotype. The gene calls are TRBV6-2 or TRBV6-3 and TRBJ1-2; 9 nucleotides agree with TRBD1. The CDR3 totals 15 residues. Germline trimming cut 5 bases from V and 5 bases from J; bases unmatched to any gene: 9. The germline V gene has CDR1 MNHEY and CDR2 SVGEGT. This chain's CDR3 is CASSGDRDGWYGYTF. For the CDR3, the DNA is TGTGCCAGCAGTGGGGACAGGGACGGTTGGTATGGCTACACCTTC.

In its sample, this clonotype was seen many times. The J gene is TRBJ2-7, the V gene TRBV9; weak D call: TRBD2 (5 bases). V lost 0 bases to trimming and J lost 5 bases, with 9 bases between them. The CDR3 has 13 residues. Germline V CDR1 and CDR2: SGDLS, YYNGEE. The CDR3 DNA follows: TGTGCCAGCAGCGTAGCGGGGTCCGACGAGCAGTACTTC. It codes for CASSVAGSDEQYF.

The V gene is TRBV10-2, the J gene TRBJ2-7, with TRBD2 matching over 11 bases. CDR3 size: 15 residues. CDR1 WSHSY and CDR2 SAAADI come from the germline V gene. J lost 0 bases, V lost 6 bases, and 4 bases had no gene match. The CDR3 nucleotides read TGCGCCAGCAGGGAACTAGCGGGGGTCTCCTACGAGCAGTACTTC. It codes for CASRELAGVSYEQYF.

This clonotype was observed many times. V is TRBV3-1 and J is TRBJ1-1; perhaps TRBD1 as D (5 bases). This CDR3 is built from 14 residues. Germline lookup yields CDR1 LGHDT and CDR2 YNNKEL (reference sequence). V was trimmed by 7 bases and J by 4 bases, leaving 16 bases between them. CDR3 bases: TGTGCCAGCACTGATGGGGGGGTGGCCACTGAAGCTTTCTTT. Amino acid sequence: CASTDGGVATEAFF. Complete variable domain (other parts from reference TRBV3-1 and TRBJ1-1): DTAVSQTPKYLVTQMGNDKSIKCEQNLGHDTMYWYKQDSKKFLKIMFSYNNKELIINETVPNRFSPKSPDKAHLNLHINSLELGDSAVYFCASTDGGVATEAFFGQGTRLTVV.

This clonotype was observed at least ten times. CDR3 bases: TGTGCCAGCAGCTTAGTGGGCTACAATGAGCAGTTCTTC. Translating gives CASSLVGYNEQFF. V is TRBV7-8 and J is TRBJ2-1; D is uncertain. The CDR3 totals 13 residues. Looked up from germline, CDR1 is SGHVS and CDR2 is FQNEAQ. V lost 1 base and J 3 bases, leaving 4 bases between the germline ends.

This chain links TRBV5-5 with TRBJ2-7, with a tentative D call TRBD2 (5 bases). CDR1 is SGHKS, CDR2 YYEKEE, per germline (reference sequence). V was cut by 3 bases and J by 7 bases, with 14 bases left in between. This CDR3 comprises 13 residues. The CDR3 protein is CASSSEGDNEQYF. CDR3 in DNA: TGTGCCAGCAGCTCAGAGGGAGATAATGAGCAGTACTTC.

The V and J genes are TRBV29-1 and TRBJ1-5; 12 bases align to TRBD1. CDR3 length: 17 amino acids. Germline CDR1 and CDR2: SQVTM and ANQGSEA. Germline trimming cut 4 bases from V and 4 bases from J; bases unmatched to any gene: 11. DNA for the CDR3: TGCAGCGTTGTGGGCCGGGACAGGGGGCTAGGAAATCAGCCCCAGCATTTT. This encodes CSVVGRDRGLGNQPQHF.

Many counts were recorded for this clonotype. The rearrangement uses TRBV11-3 and TRBJ1-1, with D possibly being TRBD1 (5 bases). The CDR3 contains 12 residues. V lost 0 bases and J 9 bases, leaving 8 bases between the germline ends. CDR1 SGHNT and CDR2 YENEEA come from the germline V gene. The CDR3 region is CASSLEVGQAFF. The CDR3 region has the DNA TGTGCCAGCAGCTTAGAGGTGGGGCAAGCTTTCTTT.

The table lists this clonotype with many counts. The J gene is TRBJ2-5, the V gene TRBV7-3; 10 nucleotides align to TRBD1. The CDR3 covers 16 residues. The V gene end was trimmed by 3 bases and the J gene end by 2 bases; junction bases not matched to a gene: 6. Germline V gives CDR1 SGHTA, CDR2 FQGTGA. CDR3 residues: CASSLSGTGDQETQYF. CDR3 DNA sequence: TGTGCCAGCAGCTTGTCCGGGACAGGGGATCAAGAGACCCAGTACTTC.

The rearrangement links TRBV5-1 to TRBJ2-5; no clear D. V shed 5 bases and J shed 5 bases, with 13 bases lying between them. This CDR3 spans 13 amino acids. Germline values: CDR1 SGHRS, CDR2 YFSETQ. This CDR3 reads CASRDDGRETQYF. CDR3 nucleotide sequence: TGCGCCAGCAGGGACGACGGACGGGAGACCCAGTACTTC.

With respect to this clonotype: At one boundary the junction diverges from the germline segment, which might be a read error. The chain recombines TRBV10-3 with TRBJ2-7; 10 nucleotides line up with TRBD1. The CDR3 is made up of 18 amino acids. The germline V gene has CDR1 ENHRY and CDR2 SYGVKD. Here the CDR3 DNA reads TGTGCCAGCAGTCGCCCTACACTTGGGACAGGGGAAACCTACGAGCAGTACTTC. This encodes CASSRPTLGTGETYEQYF.

This rearrangement joins TRBV7-2 to TRBJ1-3; 9 nucleotides line up with TRBD1. This CDR3 has 15 residues. In germline, CDR1 is SGHTA, CDR2 FQGNSA. With V trimmed by 1 base and J by 5 bases, 3 bases remained unmatched. The DNA of the CDR3 is TGTGCCAGCAGCTTAGGACAGGGGGGACGAAACACCATATATTTT. Translated: CASSLGQGGRNTIYF.

This clonotype was recorded many times. The chain links TRBV7-9 to TRBJ2-6, with a possible D match to TRBD1 (5 bases). CDR1 is SEHNR, CDR2 FQNEAQ, per germline (reference sequence). There are 16 residues in the CDR3. Trimming cost V 5 bases and J 0 bases, with 11 bases left between them. The CDR3 reads CASSGTGSSGANVLTF. The CDR3 nucleotides are TGTGCCAGCAGCGGTACAGGTAGCTCTGGGGCCAACGTCCTGACTTTC.

This clonotype was counted many times. The chain uses TRBV7-2 and TRBJ2-7; 11 positions agree with TRBD2. The CDR3 extends over 14 amino acids. The trim removed 3 bases at V and 5 bases at J, leaving 3 bases unmatched. Germline assignment: CDR1 SGHTA and CDR2 FQGNSA. CDR3: CASSFLAGGNEQYF. For the CDR3, the DNA is TGTGCCAGCAGCTTTCTAGCGGGAGGTAACGAGCAGTACTTC.

The chain combines TRBV12-3 or TRBV12-4 with TRBJ2-5; the match to TRBD1 covers 10 bases. The CDR3 spans 16 residues. After removal of 6 bases from V and 3 bases from J, the junction contained 10 bases not matched to a gene. DNA for the CDR3: TGTGCCAGCAGATCCCCGCCGACAGGGGGCGAAGAGACCCAGTACTTC. As protein: CASRSPPTGGEETQYF.

The table lists this clonotype with many counts. The chain employs TRBV20-1 and TRBJ2-7; D is perhaps TRBD1 or TRBD2 (6 bases each). This CDR3 has 15 amino acids. The V end lost 0 bases, the J end lost 3 bases, and 15 bases lay between the germline ends. The germline gives CDR1 DFQATT, CDR2 SNEGSKA (reference sequence). This chain's CDR3 is CSAREFPGANYEQYF. The CDR3 DNA sequence: TGCAGTGCTAGAGAGTTCCCGGGGGCAAACTACGAGCAGTACTTC.

V gene TRBV25-1 combines with J gene TRBJ2-7; D gene unclear. The CDR3 consists of 14 residues. Trimming stripped 6 bases from V and 7 bases from J, with 19 bases between. Per the germline V gene, CDR1 is MGHDK and CDR2 is SYGVNS. CDR3 DNA sequence: TGTGCCAGCAGACAAACCGGGCCTCCCGGGGAGCAGTACTTC. Translated: CASRQTGPPGEQYF.

The chain links TRBV10-3 to TRBJ1-2, with 7 bases lining up with TRBD1. CDR3 length: 14 amino acids. Germline loops: CDR1 ENHRY, CDR2 SYGVKD. With 10 bases clipped from V and 0 bases from J, the junction kept 8 bases outside the gene matches. The CDR3 sequence: CATAGTASNYGYTF. The CDR3 region has the DNA TGTGCCACCGCCGGGACAGCGTCTAACTATGGCTACACCTTC.

The chain carries TRBV7-9 and TRBJ2-7, with TRBD2 matching 10 bases. Germline-derived CDR1 and CDR2 are SEHNR and FQNEAQ (reference sequence). V lost 11 bases and J lost 5; bases outside the gene matches: 6. The CDR3 is 12 residues long. The CDR3 coding sequence is TGTGCCGAAGCGGGAGGGCGCCACGAGCAGTACTTC. Translation: CAEAGGRHEQYF.

This clonotype was recorded many times. The J gene is TRBJ2-2, the V gene TRBV7-3; D remains unclear. The CDR3 is made up of 15 amino acids. The V and J ends lost 0 bases and 2 bases respectively, with 7 bases between them. Germline values: CDR1 SGHTA, CDR2 FQGTGA. As DNA, the CDR3 is TGTGCCAGCAGCTTAACCCTCTCAAACACCGGGGAGCTGTTTTTT. Encoded protein: CASSLTLSNTGELFF.

In its sample, this clonotype was seen a few times. The chain uses TRBV10-3 and TRBJ2-3, with D perhaps TRBD1 (6 bases). Germline V gives CDR1 ENHRY, CDR2 SYGVKD. The CDR3 contains 14 residues. V gave up 2 bases and J gave up 4 bases, with 10 bases separating them. In DNA form, the CDR3 reads TGTGCCATCAGTGAGCCCTCAGGGGCAGATACGCAGTATTTT. Translation: CAISEPSGADTQYF.

Ten or more counts support this clonotype. The rearrangement joins TRBV5-1 to TRBJ2-7; weak D call: TRBD1 (5 bases). Germline assignment: CDR1 SGHRS and CDR2 YFSETQ. V was pared by 1 base and J by 6 bases, with 14 bases between. This CDR3 is 14 amino acids long. The CDR3, as DNA: TGCGCCAGCAGCTTGACCGGTGGGGCTTCCGAGCAGTACTTC. Encoded protein: CASSLTGGASEQYF.

Ten or more counts support this clonotype. V gene TRBV20-1 combines with J gene TRBJ1-1; no reliable D call. The CDR3 consists of 12 residues. Trimming pared 2 bases from V and 3 bases from J, leaving 7 bases between. Per germline, CDR1 DFQATT and CDR2 SNEGSKA (reference sequence). The CDR3 region has the DNA TGCAGTGCTAGAAATGGGGACACTGAAGCTTTCTTT. Its translation: CSARNGDTEAFF.

The J gene is TRBJ2-7, the V gene TRBV11-1; TRBD1 agrees at 7 bases. Trimming removed 5 bases from V and 6 bases from J; junction bases left unmatched: 10. Germline V gene data show CDR1 as SGHAT and CDR2 as FQDESV (reference sequence). The CDR3 spans 14 residues. The CDR3 sequence: CASSVGDRAGEQYF. CDR3 sequence (DNA): TGTGCCAGCAGCGTTGGTGACAGGGCAGGCGAGCAGTACTTC. The full variable domain, completed using reference TRBV11-1 and TRBJ2-7, is EAEVAQSPRYKITEKSQAVAFWCDPISGHATLYWYRQILGQGPELLVQFQDESVVDDSQLPKDRFSAERLKGVDSTLKIQPAELGDSAMYLCASSVGDRAGEQYFGPGTRLTVT.

The V and J genes are TRBV11-3 and TRBJ1-2, with D maybe TRBD1 (5 bases). CDR1 and CDR2 from the germline V gene are SGHNT and YENEEA. With 5 bases removed from V and 3 bases from J, the gap between germline ends came to 25 bases. The CDR3 is made up of 18 amino acids. The CDR3 protein is CASSPPLEIGRDHYGYTF. CDR3 nucleotide sequence: TGTGCCAGCAGCCCACCGCTGGAGATAGGCAGGGACCACTATGGCTACACCTTC.

This clonotype was picked up one time. The DNA of the CDR3 is TGTGCCACCAGTGATCACGCAGGGGCGGGAGGAAAAGCGGGCACCGGGGAGCTGTTTTTT. Translation: CATSDHAGAGGKAGTGELFF. The chain carries TRBV24-1 and TRBJ2-2, with 8 bases matching TRBD2. The CDR3 length is 20 residues. The V gene's germline CDR1 is KGHDR and CDR2 SFDVKD. V was pared by 3 bases and J by 4 bases, with 18 bases of the junction left unmatched.

This clonotype has ten or more counts. The V call is TRBV4-1, the J call TRBJ1-2; D is perhaps TRBD1 (6 bases). V lost 0 bases and J lost 1, with 6 bases in between. The CDR3 extends over 14 amino acids. CDR1 is MGHRA, CDR2 YSYEKL, per germline. CDR3 DNA: TGCGCCAGCAGCCAAGAACAGGGTAACTATGGCTACACCTTC. Protein product: CASSQEQGNYGYTF.